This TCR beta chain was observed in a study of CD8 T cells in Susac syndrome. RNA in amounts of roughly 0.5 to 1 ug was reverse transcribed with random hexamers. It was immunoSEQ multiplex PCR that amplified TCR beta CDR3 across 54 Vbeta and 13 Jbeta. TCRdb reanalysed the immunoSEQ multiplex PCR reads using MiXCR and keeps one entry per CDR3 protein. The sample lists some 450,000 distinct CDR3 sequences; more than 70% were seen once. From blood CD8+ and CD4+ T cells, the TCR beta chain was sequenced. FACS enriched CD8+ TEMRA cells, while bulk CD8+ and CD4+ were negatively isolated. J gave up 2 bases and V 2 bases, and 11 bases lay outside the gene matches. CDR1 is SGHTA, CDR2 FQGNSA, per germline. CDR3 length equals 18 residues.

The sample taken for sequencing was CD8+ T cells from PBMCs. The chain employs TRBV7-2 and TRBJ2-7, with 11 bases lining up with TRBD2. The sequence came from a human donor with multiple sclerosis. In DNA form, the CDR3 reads TGTGCCAGCAGCTTATCCGGAATCCTAGCGGGAGGTCCCTACGAGCAGTACTTC. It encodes CASSLSGILAGGPYEQYF.